The clone carrying this T cell receptor beta chain was seen many times. Its antigen remains unidentified. As diagnostic evidence, clinical symptoms, serum thyroxine, TRAb, thyroid ultrasound and orbital computed tomography were relied upon. Germline V gives CDR1 MDHEN, CDR2 SYDVKM. CDR3 length: 14 amino acids. Trimming cost V 6 bases and J 6 bases, with 12 bases left between them. This sample was taken from a study of Graves' ophthalmopathy and Graves' hyperthyroidism. Whole-study results and caveats: Blood also contained most of the expanded thyroid clonotypes above 0.001 frequency.

RNA transcripts provided the template for amplifying TCR beta CDR3 regions. The first-round RT-PCR employed HTBI primers together with the Qiagen OneStep RT-PCR kit. A multiplex PCR was then performed as the second round. TCRdb recomputed calls from the multiplex PCR reads with MiXCR, one row per CDR3 protein. The sample comprises roughly 400,000 distinct CDR3 sequences, about 17% of which are singletons, and roughly 1.4% rests with the top ten. The V gene is TRBV28, the J gene TRBJ1-6; no clear D gene. Specimen: peripheral blood. The TCR was taken from a woman aged 18-29 years with Graves' ophthalmopathy. CDR3 protein: CASRLIGGNSPLHF. The CDR3 coding sequence is TGTGCCAGCAGGTTGATCGGAGGTAATTCACCCCTCCACTTT.